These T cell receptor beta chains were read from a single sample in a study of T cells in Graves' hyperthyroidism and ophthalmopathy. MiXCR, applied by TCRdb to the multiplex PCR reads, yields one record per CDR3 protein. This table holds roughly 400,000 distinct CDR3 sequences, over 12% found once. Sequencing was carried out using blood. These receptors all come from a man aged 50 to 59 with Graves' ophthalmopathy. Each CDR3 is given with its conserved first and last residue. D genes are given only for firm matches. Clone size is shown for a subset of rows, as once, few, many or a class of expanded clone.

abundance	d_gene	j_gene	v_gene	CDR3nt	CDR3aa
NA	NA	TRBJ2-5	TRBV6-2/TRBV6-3	TGTGCCAGCAGCCGGACAGGGAGGGGAGAGACCCAGTACTTC	CASSRTGRGETQYF
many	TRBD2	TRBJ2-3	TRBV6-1	TGTGCCAGCAGCCTAATCGGACTAGCGGGAGACGAAGAAGCAGATACGCAGTATTTT	CASSLIGLAGDEEADTQYF
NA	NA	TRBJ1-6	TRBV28	TGTGCCAGCAGTTTAGGGGGGGACTATAATTCACCCCTCCACTTT	CASSLGGDYNSPLHF
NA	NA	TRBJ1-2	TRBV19	TGTGCCAGTAGGCCCCGGGCTGGGACTAACTATGGCTACACCTTC	CASRPRAGTNYGYTF
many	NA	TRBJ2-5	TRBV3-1	TGTGCCAGCAGCCAAGGGCCCACTCGCCAAGAGACCCAGTACTTC	CASSQGPTRQETQYF
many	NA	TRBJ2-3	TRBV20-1	TGCAGTGCTCACCCTCGGGAGAGTCATACAGATACGCAGTATTTT	CSAHPRESHTDTQYF
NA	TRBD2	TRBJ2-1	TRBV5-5	TGTGCCAGCAGCTTGGGACTAGCGGTTGAGCAGTTCTTC	CASSLGLAVEQFF
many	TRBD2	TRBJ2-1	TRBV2	TGTGCCAGCAGTGAAAGGCGACTAGCGGGATCGGTCGCCTACAATGAGCAGTTCTTC	CASSERRLAGSVAYNEQFF
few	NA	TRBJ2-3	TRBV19	TGTGCCAGTAATACGGGAGTCACAGATACGCAGTATTTT	CASNTGVTDTQYF
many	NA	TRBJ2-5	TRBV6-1	TGTGCCAGCAGTGAAGCGCTCACACAACAAGAGACCCAGTACTTC	CASSEALTQQETQYF
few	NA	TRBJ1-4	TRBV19	TGTGCCAGTAGGGTATTGGGCGGTGAAAAACTGTTTTTT	CASRVLGGEKLFF
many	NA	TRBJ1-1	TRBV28	TGTGCCAGCTTTTCTATGAACACTGAAGCTTTCTTT	CASFSMNTEAFF
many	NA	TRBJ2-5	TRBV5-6	TGTGCCAGCAGCCAACCCGGCCGGGAGACCCAGTACTTC	CASSQPGRETQYF
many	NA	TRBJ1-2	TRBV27	TGTGCCAGCAGTTTATTGGGTCAGGCGCATGGCTACACCTTC	CASSLLGQAHGYTF
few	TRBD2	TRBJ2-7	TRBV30	TGTGCCTGGAGATGGGCGGGAGGTTCGTCCGGGGAGCAGTACTTC	CAWRWAGGSSGEQYF
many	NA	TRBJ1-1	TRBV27	TGTGCCAGCAGTTTATATGTGAACACTGAAGCTTTCTTT	CASSLYVNTEAFF
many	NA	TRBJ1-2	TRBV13	TGTGCCAGCAGCTCGGGGGAGCAAACGGGCTACACCTTC	CASSSGEQTGYTF
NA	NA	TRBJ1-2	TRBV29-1	TGCAGCGCCCCTTGGGGATTGGGCTACACCTTC	CSAPWGLGYTF
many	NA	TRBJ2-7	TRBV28	TGTGCCAGCAGTTTTGTGGGGGCGCGCTACGAGCAGTACTTC	CASSFVGARYEQYF
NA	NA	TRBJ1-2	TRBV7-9	TGTGCCAGCAGCCGTTTGGCGGCGGGGACGGGTGGCTACACCTTC	CASSRLAAGTGGYTF
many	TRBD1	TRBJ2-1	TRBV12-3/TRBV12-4	TGTGCCAGCAGTTTTACGACAGGGAGCGATGAGCAGTTCTTC	CASSFTTGSDEQFF
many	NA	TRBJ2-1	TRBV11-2	TGTGCCAGCAGACATACGACGGGGCGCAGAGATGAGCAGTTCTTC	CASRHTTGRRDEQFF
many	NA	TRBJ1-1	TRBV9	TGTGCCAGCGGGGGCCCAGGGAACACTGAAGCTTTCTTT	CASGGPGNTEAFF